A single TCR beta chain is shown here with its context. The antigen is not known. The sample originates from a study of OX40 agonist ivuxolimab in advanced cancers. Germline values: CDR1 SNHLY, CDR2 FYNNEI. The CDR3 sequence is 14 residues long. V lost 1 base and J lost 7, with 11 bases in between. Sequencing was performed with immunoSEQ multiplex PCR; in TCRdb, only in-frame clones are kept and a portion is missing. The table includes roughly 90,000 clones, roughly 89% detected once. Study results and limitations: At 0.1 to 3.0 mg/kg and by week 6, CD4+ and CD8+ T cells in the blood had expanded clonally.

This specimen consisted of CD4+ or CD8+ T cells sorted from blood, obtained in a trial of the OX40 agonist ivuxolimab. The sequence derives from an adult with an advanced solid tumor such as melanoma, head and neck, liver or kidney cancer. The chain carries TRBV2 and TRBJ1-5; TRBD1 might be the D (6 bases). Here the CDR3 DNA reads TGTGCCAGCAGTGAAGGGACAGCTAAACAGCCCCAGCATTTT. It translates to CASSEGTAKQPQHF.